The next 15 T cell receptor beta chains were all read from a single sample in a study of PD-L1 blockade in urothelial cancer. Measured with immunoSEQ multiplex PCR; TCRdb has only the in-frame clones, and not every one. The table includes about 82,000 clones, about nine tenths detected once. The sample was PBMCs, taken around atezolizumab (anti-PD-L1) treatment. All receptors come from a woman in her sixties or seventies with urothelial cancer.

The chain couples TRBV7-2 to TRBJ2-3; 7 bases map to TRBD1. This CDR3 comprises 16 residues. V dropped 5 bases and J dropped 2; count of bases not matched to a gene: 10. Looked up from germline, CDR1 is SGHTA and CDR2 is FQGNSA. The CDR3 here is CASSTRSGTVTDTQYF. As DNA, the CDR3 is TGTGCCAGCAGCACGAGATCCGGGACAGTCACAGATACGCAGTATTTT.

The V call is TRBV2, the J call TRBJ1-1; D unresolved. Germline CDR1 SNHLY, CDR2 FYNNEI. Trimming took off 2 bases at V and 1 base at J, with 11 bases between the two ends. The CDR3 runs to 15 residues. The CDR3 nucleotides read TGTGCCAGCAGTGAACGGGGAACGAGGAACACTGAAGCTTTCTTT. Its translation: CASSERGTRNTEAFF.

The genes are TRBV10-3 and TRBJ2-5, with 10 bases identical to TRBD1. The CDR3 is made up of 13 amino acids. CDR1 is ENHRY and CDR2 is SYGVKD in the germline V gene. The ends lost 4 bases at V and 5 bases at J; junction bases unmatched: 1. Here the CDR3 reads CAISGTGGETQYF. CDR3 DNA sequence: TGTGCCATCAGTGGGACAGGGGGTGAGACCCAGTACTTC.

The V and J genes are TRBV27 and TRBJ2-1; 8 bases align to TRBD2. This CDR3 comprises 16 residues. Losses at the gene ends were 5 bases for V and 2 bases for J; bases not matched to a gene: 8. Germline values: CDR1 MNHEY, CDR2 SMNVEV (reference sequence). CDR3 residues: CASSLIAGLAYNEQFF. DNA of the CDR3: TGTGCCAGCAGTCTCATAGCGGGACTAGCCTACAATGAGCAGTTCTTC.

The chain has TRBV10-3 and TRBJ1-3, with TRBD1 matching 8 bases. CDR3 length equals 16 residues. The V segment lost 3 bases and the J segment 2 bases; nucleotides outside the gene matches: 6. Germline CDR1 is ENHRY and CDR2 is SYGVKD. The CDR3 sequence: CAISDTPTGAGNTIYF. The CDR3 DNA follows: TGTGCCATCAGTGACACACCGACAGGGGCTGGAAACACCATATATTTT.

J is TRBJ2-7 and V is TRBV28, with TRBD2 identical over 7 bases. The ends lost 6 bases at V and 2 bases at J; junction bases unmatched: 19. Germline loops: CDR1 MDHEN, CDR2 SYDVKM. CDR3 size: 18 residues. CDR3 in amino acids: CASSPRGGGVMSAYEQYF. The CDR3 DNA is TGTGCCAGCAGCCCGAGGGGTGGGGGGGTGATGTCTGCCTACGAGCAGTACTTC. The variable domain in full, completed from reference TRBV28 and TRBJ2-7, reads DVKVTQSSRYLVKRTGEKVFLECVQDMDHENMFWYRQDPGLGLRLIYFSYDVKMKEKGDIPEGYSVSREKKERFSLILESASTNQTSMYLCASSPRGGGVMSAYEQYFGPGTRLTVT.

The chain links TRBV9 to TRBJ2-5, with TRBD1 matching 7 bases. J gave up 1 base and V 4 bases, and 4 bases lay outside the gene matches. There are 14 residues in the CDR3. Germline CDR1 is SGDLS and CDR2 is YYNGEE. CDR3 in DNA: TGTGCCAGCAGCCCAGGGGACAGCCAAGAGACCCAGTACTTC. This sequence encodes CASSPGDSQETQYF.

The rearrangement links TRBV4-1 to TRBJ2-7, with TRBD1 matching 9 bases. The germline V gene encodes CDR1 MGHRA and CDR2 YSYEKL. The CDR3 sequence is 14 residues long. J lost 3 bases, V lost 3 bases, and 3 bases had no gene match. In DNA, the CDR3 is TGCGCCAGCAGCCACGGACAGGGGATCTACGAGCAGTACTTC. Translating it yields CASSHGQGIYEQYF.

The V and J genes are TRBV7-8 and TRBJ1-2; 7 nucleotides agree with TRBD1. V lost 2 bases and J lost 6; bases outside the gene matches: 9. The CDR3 consists of 15 residues. CDR1 and CDR2 (germline): SGHVS, FQNEAQ. For the CDR3, the DNA is TGTGCCAGCAGCTTACGTCGGGAGGGGGCTGATGGCTACACCTTC. Translation: CASSLRREGADGYTF.

The chain combines TRBV5-6 with TRBJ2-7; a weak D match, TRBD2 (5 bases). The CDR3 extends over 14 amino acids. Germline V gene data show CDR1 as SGHDT and CDR2 as YYEEEE. Deletions cut 4 bases from V and 7 bases from J, with 18 bases between. The CDR3 DNA is TGTGCCAGCAGCCGGCCGGGGTTCCTCGGGGAGCAGTACTTC. As protein: CASSRPGFLGEQYF.

The chain combines TRBV4-1 with TRBJ1-1, with 9 bases that match TRBD1. This CDR3 contains 15 residues. V lost 4 bases to trimming and J lost 3 bases; unmatched junction nucleotides: 6. The germline V gene has CDR1 MGHRA and CDR2 YSYEKL. The CDR3 DNA is TGCGCCAGCAGCCGATACCGGGACAGGGACACTGAAGCTTTCTTT. Amino acids: CASSRYRDRDTEAFF.

The gene calls are TRBV5-1 and TRBJ1-2, with TRBD1 identical over 7 bases. The junction had 4 bases not matched to a gene; V was cut back by 0 bases and J by 2 bases. Germline CDR1 SGHRS, CDR2 YFSETQ. This CDR3 spans 15 amino acids. The CDR3: CASSLVTGANYGYTF. The CDR3 nucleotides read TGCGCCAGCAGCTTGGTTACAGGGGCCAACTATGGCTACACCTTC.

CDR3 amino acids: CASSIGPANEQYF. CDR3 nucleotides: TGTGCCAGTAGTATAGGGCCAGCGAACGAGCAGTACTTC. This sequence joins TRBV19 and TRBJ2-7; D not certain. The CDR3 has 13 amino acids. Germline V CDR1 and CDR2: LNHDA, SQIVND (reference sequence). V was shortened by 1 base and J by 5 bases, with 9 bases between the two germline ends.

The chain uses TRBV18 and TRBJ1-2; possibly TRBD1 for D (5 bases). CDR3 length: 15 residues. Germline assignment: CDR1 KGHSH and CDR2 LQKENI. Trimming stripped 2 bases from V and 2 bases from J, with 12 bases between. The CDR3 reads CASSPGAGRNYGYTF. The CDR3 DNA follows: TGTGCCAGCTCACCAGGCGCAGGGAGGAACTATGGCTACACCTTC.

In its sample, this clone was seen many times. This chain connects TRBV2 to TRBJ2-7; 8 bases fit TRBD2. Germline V lookup: CDR1 SNHLY, CDR2 FYNNEI. This CDR3 has 13 residues. Trimming cost V 8 bases and J 1 base; bases outside gene matches: 4. This CDR3 reads CASAGLASYEQYF. For the CDR3, the DNA is TGTGCCAGCGCCGGACTAGCATCCTACGAGCAGTACTTC.